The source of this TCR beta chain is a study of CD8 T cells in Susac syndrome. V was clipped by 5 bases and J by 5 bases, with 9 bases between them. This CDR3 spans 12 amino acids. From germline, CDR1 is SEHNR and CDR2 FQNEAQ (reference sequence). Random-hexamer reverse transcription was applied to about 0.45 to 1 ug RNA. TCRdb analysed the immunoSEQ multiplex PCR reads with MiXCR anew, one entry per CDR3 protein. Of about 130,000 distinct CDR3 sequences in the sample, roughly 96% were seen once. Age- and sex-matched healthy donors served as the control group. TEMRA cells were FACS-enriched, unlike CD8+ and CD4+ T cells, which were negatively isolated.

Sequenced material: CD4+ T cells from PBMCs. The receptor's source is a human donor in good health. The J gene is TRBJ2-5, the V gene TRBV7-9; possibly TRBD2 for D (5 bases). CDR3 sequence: CASSRIAETQYF. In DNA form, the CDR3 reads TGTGCCAGCAGCCGAATAGCGGAGACCCAGTACTTC.